The present TCR beta chain was sequenced within a study of blood T cell repertoires in COVID-19. At the level of the study: Material from acute and convalescent COVID-19 was sourced from the United States, Italy and Spain.

In the authors' methods: Scientists estimated how many nucleated cells there were by amplifying reference gene primers. Profiled with immunoSEQ multiplex PCR; TCRdb holds only in-frame clones, not every one. V and J calls and clone size are given by that table; D and trimming were obtained from the DNA. This table holds some 160,000 clones, more than 75% found once. Trimming left V 6 bases short and J 2 bases short, with 8 bases between. The V gene's germline CDR1 is LNHDA and CDR2 SQIVND (reference sequence). This CDR3 is built from 13 residues. The specimen was peripheral blood. This receptor was taken from a man younger than 35 with acute or convalescent COVID-19. The chain uses TRBV19 and TRBJ1-5; possibly TRBD1 for D (5 bases). The CDR3 bases are TGTGCCAGTAGAGGGGAAGGCAATCAGCCCCAGCATTTT. Translating gives CASRGEGNQPQHF. The full variable domain, in which reference TRBV19 and TRBJ1-5 provide the parts outside the CDR3, is DGGITQSPKYLFRKEGQNVTLSCEQNLNHDAMYWYRQDPGQGLRLIYYSQIVNDFQKGDIAEGYSVSREKKESFPLTVTSAQKNPTAFYLCASRGEGNQPQHFGDGTRLSIL.